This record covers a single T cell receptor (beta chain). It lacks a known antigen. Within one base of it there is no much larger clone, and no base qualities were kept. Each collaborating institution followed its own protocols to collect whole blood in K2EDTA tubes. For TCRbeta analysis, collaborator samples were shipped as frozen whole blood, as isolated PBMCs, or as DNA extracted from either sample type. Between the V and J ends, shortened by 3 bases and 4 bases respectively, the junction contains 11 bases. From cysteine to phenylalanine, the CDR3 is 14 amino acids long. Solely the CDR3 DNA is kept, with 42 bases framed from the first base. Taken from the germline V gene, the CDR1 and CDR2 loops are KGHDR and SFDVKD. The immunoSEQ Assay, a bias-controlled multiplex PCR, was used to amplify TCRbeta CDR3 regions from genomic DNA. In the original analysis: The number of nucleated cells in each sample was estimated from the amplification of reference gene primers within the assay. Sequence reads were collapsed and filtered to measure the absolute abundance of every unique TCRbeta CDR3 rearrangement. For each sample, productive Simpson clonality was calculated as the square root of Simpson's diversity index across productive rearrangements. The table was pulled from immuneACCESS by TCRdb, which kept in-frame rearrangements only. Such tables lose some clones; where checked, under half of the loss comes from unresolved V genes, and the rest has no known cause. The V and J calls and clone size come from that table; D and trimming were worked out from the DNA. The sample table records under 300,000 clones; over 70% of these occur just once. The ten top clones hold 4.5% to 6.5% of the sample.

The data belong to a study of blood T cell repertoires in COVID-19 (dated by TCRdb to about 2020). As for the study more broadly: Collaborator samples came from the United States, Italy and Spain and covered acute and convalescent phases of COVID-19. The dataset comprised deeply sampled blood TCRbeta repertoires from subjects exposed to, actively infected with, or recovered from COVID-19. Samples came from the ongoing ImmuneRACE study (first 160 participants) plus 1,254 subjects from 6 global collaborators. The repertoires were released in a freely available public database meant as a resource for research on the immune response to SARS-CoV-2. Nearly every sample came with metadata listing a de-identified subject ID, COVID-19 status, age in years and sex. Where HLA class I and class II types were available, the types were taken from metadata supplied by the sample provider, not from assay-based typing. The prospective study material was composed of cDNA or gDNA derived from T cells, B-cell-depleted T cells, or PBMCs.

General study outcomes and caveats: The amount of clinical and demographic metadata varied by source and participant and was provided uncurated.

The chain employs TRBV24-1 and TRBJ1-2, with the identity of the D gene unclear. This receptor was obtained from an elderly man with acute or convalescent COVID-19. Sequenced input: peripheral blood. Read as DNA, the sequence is TGTGCCACCAGTGATGGAGGACTTTTCTATGGCTACACCTTC. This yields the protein CATSDGGLFYGYTF.